The 32 T cell receptor beta chains presented below share a single source sample, sequenced in a study of cytomegalovirus exposure and HLA in healthy donors (dated by TCRdb to 2016 to 2017). The library came from the immunoSEQ multiplex PCR assay. For the multiplex PCR, a mixture combining 60 forward primers for TCR Vbeta segments and 13 reverse primers for TCR Jbeta segments was used. As stored in TCRdb, this immuneACCESS dataset retains in-frame rearrangements with V and J assigned. A fraction of the clones does not appear; measured against another copy, unresolved V genes explain less than half of the discrepancy, and the remainder lacks a known reason. Here the sample has some 120,000 clones; around 77% occur a single time. 4.5% to 6% of the sample lies in the top ten. Sequenced material: PBMCs. Receptors originate from a man younger than 35 in good health and CMV-seropositive.

This clone has just a few counts. The chain links TRBV5-6 to TRBJ1-5, with 9 bases matching TRBD1. The CDR3 runs 14 residues. The germline CDR1 and CDR2 sequences are SGHDT and YYEEEE. With 4 bases clipped from V and 6 bases from J, the junction kept 5 bases outside the gene matches. CDR3 region: CASSQTTGGQPQHF. CDR3 sequence (DNA): TGTGCCAGCAGCCAAACGACAGGGGGTCAGCCCCAGCATTTT. Full variable domain (outside the CDR3, taken from reference TRBV5-6 and TRBJ1-5): DAGVTQSPTHLIKTRGQQVTLRCSPKSGHDTVSWYQQALGQGPQFIFQYYEEEERQRGNFPDRFSGHQFPNYSSELNVNALLLGDSALYLCASSQTTGGQPQHFGDGTRLSIL.

In its sample, this clone was seen a few times. The genes are TRBV10-3 and TRBJ2-7; 7 bases agree with TRBD1. The CDR3 sequence is 16 residues long. The V segment lost 5 bases and the J segment 1 base; nucleotides outside the gene matches: 11. Germline loops: CDR1 ENHRY, CDR2 SYGVKD. The CDR3: CAISSHSGTESYEQYF. The CDR3 DNA reads TGTGCCATCAGTTCCCATTCCGGGACAGAATCCTACGAGCAGTACTTC.

The J gene is TRBJ1-3, the V gene TRBV6-5; 7 nucleotides align to TRBD1. Germline CDR1 and CDR2: MNHEY and SVGAGI. The ends lost 6 bases at V and 0 bases at J; junction bases unmatched: 5. This CDR3 contains 15 residues. The CDR3 nucleotides are TGTGCCAGCAGGAAGACAGGGCACTCTGGAAACACCATATATTTT. Encoded protein: CASRKTGHSGNTIYF.

The CDR3 protein is CASNHLMSSKSSYNEQFF. As DNA, the CDR3 is TGTGCCAGTAATCACTTAATGAGTTCTAAGAGCTCCTACAATGAGCAGTTCTTC. The V call is TRBV19, the J call TRBJ2-1; D gene ambiguous. Germline V lookup: CDR1 LNHDA, CDR2 SQIVND (reference sequence). V gave up 7 bases and J gave up 0 bases, with 22 bases separating them. The CDR3 is made up of 18 amino acids.

The J gene is TRBJ1-2, the V gene TRBV6-5, with 8 bases identical to TRBD1. There are 15 residues in the CDR3. V shed 7 bases and J 0 bases; nucleotides not matched to a gene: 7. CDR1 and CDR2 (germline): MNHEY, SVGAGI. CDR3 bases: TGTGCCAGCACCCTCTCGACAGGGGCTAACTATGGCTACACCTTC. It codes for CASTLSTGANYGYTF.

J is TRBJ2-1 and V is TRBV7-8, with D perhaps TRBD1 (7 bases). The CDR3 has 13 amino acids. Germline CDR1 and CDR2: SGHVS and FQNEAQ. Trimming shortened V by 4 bases and J by 12 bases, and 16 bases separated the two germline ends. CDR3 residues: CASSSQQGTRQFF. The CDR3 DNA follows: TGTGCCAGCAGCTCACAACAGGGGACTCGGCAGTTCTTC.

The chain couples TRBV7-2 to TRBJ2-7; 9 positions match TRBD2. The CDR3 totals 15 residues. V lost 2 bases, J lost 6 bases, and 8 bases stayed unmatched. CDR1 and CDR2 from the germline V gene are SGHTA and FQGNSA. The CDR3 DNA reads TGTGCCAGCAGCTTATTGCGTAGCGGGAGACCCGAGCAGTACTTC. Translated, it gives CASSLLRSGRPEQYF. The complete variable domain, with remaining parts taken from reference TRBV7-2 and TRBJ2-7, reads GAGVSQSPSNKVTEKGKDVELRCDPISGHTALYWYRQSLGQGLEFLIYFQGNSAPDKSGLPSDRFSAERTGGSVSTLTIQRTQQEDSAVYLCASSLLRSGRPEQYFGPGTRLTVT.

This chain connects TRBV29-1 to TRBJ2-7; possible D gene TRBD1, 6 bases. The CDR3 runs 14 residues. Germline V lookup: CDR1 SQVTM, CDR2 ANQGSEA. Trimming removed 0 bases at V and 2 bases at J, with 11 bases between. The CDR3 bases are TGCAGCGTTGAAGAGGGGGACACCCCCTACGAGCAGTACTTC. It encodes CSVEEGDTPYEQYF.

In the case of this clone: Germline is not matched at one junction end, which may reflect a read error. This rearrangement joins TRBV6-1 to TRBJ2-4; maybe TRBD2 (5 bases). Germline lookup yields CDR1 MNHNS and CDR2 SASEGT. This CDR3 comprises 14 residues. CDR3 loop: CASSPSLAKNSQYF. The CDR3 DNA is TGTGCCAGCAGTCCAAGCCTAGCCAAAAACAGTCAGTACTTC.

This clone is a singleton in its sample. The chain combines TRBV5-4 with TRBJ2-1, with 10 bases identical to TRBD2. Germline V gene data show CDR1 as SGHNT and CDR2 as YYREEE (reference sequence). The CDR3 is 17 residues long. Trimming took 4 bases from V and 0 from J; bases not matched to a gene: 7. CDR3 region: CASSPRTSGSSYNEQFF. DNA for the CDR3: TGTGCCAGCAGCCCGAGGACTAGCGGAAGCTCCTACAATGAGCAGTTCTTC.

The chain combines TRBV19 with TRBJ1-4, with TRBD1 matching 8 bases. Per the germline V gene, CDR1 is LNHDA and CDR2 is SQIVND (reference sequence). The ends lost 5 bases at V and 8 bases at J; junction bases unmatched: 4. The CDR3 runs to 13 residues. The CDR3 reads CASSGQGGEKLFF. DNA for the CDR3: TGTGCCAGTAGTGGACAGGGTGGAGAAAAACTGTTTTTT.

This sequence joins TRBV18 and TRBJ2-2, with 7 bases fitting TRBD2. V dropped 0 bases and J dropped 8; count of bases not matched to a gene: 15. The germline CDR1 and CDR2 sequences are KGHSH and LQKENI. The CDR3 spans 18 residues. CDR3 sequence (DNA): TGTGCCAGCTCACCACCGAACCTTCTCGGGACTAAGAGGGGGGAGCTGTTTTTT. The encoded protein is CASSPPNLLGTKRGELFF.

The J gene is TRBJ1-1, the V gene TRBV5-6, with unresolved D. The V end lost 4 bases, the J end lost 4 bases, and 8 bases lay between the germline ends. The germline CDR1 and CDR2 sequences are SGHDT and YYEEEE. This CDR3 region has 12 residues. The CDR3 region is CASSEGPTEAFF. The CDR3 DNA is TGTGCCAGCAGCGAGGGTCCCACTGAAGCTTTCTTT. Filled out from reference TRBV5-6 and TRBJ1-1, the complete variable domain reads DAGVTQSPTHLIKTRGQQVTLRCSPKSGHDTVSWYQQALGQGPQFIFQYYEEEERQRGNFPDRFSGHQFPNYSSELNVNALLLGDSALYLCASSEGPTEAFFGQGTRLTVV.

This clone was seen a handful of times. This chain links TRBV9 with TRBJ1-1; tentatively, D is TRBD1 (6 bases). CDR1 is SGDLS and CDR2 is YYNGEE in the germline V gene. The ends were cut back, 6 bases at V and 6 bases at J, with 21 bases in the middle. This CDR3 has 15 amino acids. The CDR3, as DNA: TGTGCCAGCACTCCCGCGGACAGTAGTTTGGCTGAAGCTTTCTTT. The encoded protein is CASTPADSSLAEAFF. Using reference TRBV9 and TRBJ1-1 for the parts outside the CDR3, the full variable domain is DSGVTQTPKHLITATGQRVTLRCSPRSGDLSVYWYQQSLDQGLQFLIQYYNGEERAKGNILERFSAQQFPDLHSELNLSSLELGDSALYFCASTPADSSLAEAFFGQGTRLTVV.

V is TRBV5-1 and J is TRBJ2-5; TRBD2 is a possible D gene (6 bases). CDR1 and CDR2 (germline): SGHRS, YFSETQ. V was cut by 4 bases and J by 3 bases, with 13 bases left in between. The CDR3 is 14 amino acids. The CDR3 DNA reads as TGCGCCAGCAGCCGACTAGGAGGGGAAGAGACCCAGTACTTC. The encoded protein is CASSRLGGEETQYF.

This clone has just a few counts. This chain joins TRBV20-1 and TRBJ2-1; tentative D call: TRBD2 (5 bases). CDR3 length equals 11 residues. Germline-derived CDR1 and CDR2 are DFQATT and SNEGSKA (reference sequence). V dropped 6 bases and J dropped 4 bases, with 7 bases sitting between them. The CDR3 protein is CSATRYNEQFF. CDR3 coding DNA: TGCAGTGCCACTAGGTACAATGAGCAGTTCTTC.

This sequence joins TRBV5-1 and TRBJ1-1; D is unresolved. The CDR3 contains 13 residues. Trimming left V 4 bases short and J 0 bases short, with 7 bases between. Germline lookup yields CDR1 SGHRS and CDR2 YFSETQ. For the CDR3, the DNA is TGCGCCAGCAGCAGGGAGATGAACACTGAAGCTTTCTTT. Protein: CASSREMNTEAFF.

This chain joins TRBV6-5 and TRBJ1-1, with unresolved D. Germline lookup yields CDR1 MNHEY and CDR2 SVGAGI. The CDR3 consists of 15 residues. V was cut by 0 bases and J by 5 bases, with 13 bases left in between. The CDR3 reads CASSYSGMVATEAFF. DNA of the CDR3: TGTGCCAGCAGTTACTCCGGGATGGTGGCAACTGAAGCTTTCTTT.

The chain has TRBV5-6 and TRBJ2-7; D possibly corresponds to TRBD2 (5 bases). Germline V gene data show CDR1 as SGHDT and CDR2 as YYEEEE. V lost 4 bases and J 6 bases, leaving 23 bases between the germline ends. This CDR3 is built from 16 residues. This CDR3 is CASSPLGVQSGSEQYF. The DNA of the CDR3 is TGTGCCAGCAGCCCGCTGGGCGTACAGTCGGGGTCCGAGCAGTACTTC.

The chain joins TRBV19 to TRBJ2-5, with D maybe TRBD2 (6 bases). Trimming left V 7 bases short and J 4 bases short, with 16 bases between. The CDR3 is made up of 14 amino acids. Germline-derived CDR1 and CDR2 are LNHDA and SQIVND (reference sequence). CDR3 amino acids: CASTSGAGSETQYF. CDR3 nucleotide sequence: TGTGCCAGTACCTCGGGAGCAGGGTCAGAGACCCAGTACTTC.

This clone has only a few counts. The genes are TRBV12-2 and TRBJ2-7; the DNA was not compared with TRBD2, the D call given in the table. TRBV12-2 is termed a pseudogene. The length of the CDR3 is 17 residues. CDR3 in DNA: TGTGCAAGTCGCTTAGGTGCCGGACTAGCGGGAGGGGACGAGCAGTACTTC. Translating gives CASRLGAGLAGGDEQYF.

The V call is TRBV29-1, the J call TRBJ1-2, with D unclear. Germline V gene lookup returns CDR1 SQVTM and CDR2 ANQGSEA. This CDR3 region has 12 residues. Trimming cost V 8 bases and J 7 bases, with 17 bases left between them. This chain's CDR3 is CSTSGSFGGYTF. The CDR3 DNA is TGCAGCACCTCGGGGTCATTTGGTGGCTACACCTTC.

The CDR3 here is CASSRTGVDEKLFF. Here the CDR3 DNA reads TGTGCCAGCAGTAGGACAGGGGTGGATGAAAAACTGTTTTTT. The chain joins TRBV28 to TRBJ1-4; 9 bases align to TRBD1. CDR3 size: 14 residues. V gave up 5 bases and J gave up 6 bases; unmatched junction bases: 4. Germline V gene sequence: CDR1 MDHEN, CDR2 SYDVKM.

V is TRBV6-4 and J is TRBJ1-1, with a tentative D call TRBD1 (6 bases). The V end lost 6 bases, the J end lost 5 bases, and 16 bases lay between the germline ends. From germline, CDR1 is MRHNA and CDR2 SNTAGT. The CDR3 extends over 14 amino acids. CDR3 sequence reads: CASRPEKGVTEAFF. CDR3 DNA: TGTGCCAGCAGGCCGGAGAAGGGGGTGACTGAAGCTTTCTTT.

The chain is built from TRBV7-6 and TRBJ1-2; the D gene is possibly TRBD1 (5 bases). Germline V gene sequence: CDR1 SGHVS, CDR2 FNYEAQ. The germline V and J ends were trimmed by 5 bases and 0 bases, with 16 bases remaining between them. The CDR3 runs to 16 residues. CDR3 DNA sequence: TGTGCCAGCAGCCCAGGCGGGGGACTAACTAACTATGGCTACACCTTC. It is translated as CASSPGGGLTNYGYTF.

This sequence joins TRBV29-1 and TRBJ1-2; D not resolved. V lost 4 bases and J 4 bases, leaving 16 bases between the germline ends. This CDR3 comprises 14 residues. Germline V gives CDR1 SQVTM, CDR2 ANQGSEA. DNA of the CDR3: TGCAGCGTTGCCCAAAGCTGGGCGGGCTATGGCTACACCTTC. Translated, it gives CSVAQSWAGYGYTF.

The chain has TRBV27 and TRBJ1-4; 7 bases map to TRBD1. Germline V gives CDR1 MNHEY, CDR2 SMNVEV (reference sequence). Unmatched junction bases numbered 3, after V lost 4 bases and J lost 7 bases. This CDR3 region has 13 residues. The chain's CDR3 is CASSSGQFEKLFF. The CDR3 DNA reads TGTGCCAGCAGTTCGGGACAGTTTGAAAAACTGTTTTTT.

This chain connects TRBV28 to TRBJ2-3; TRBD1 matches at 10 bases. From germline, CDR1 is MDHEN and CDR2 SYDVKM. The ends lost 6 bases at V and 2 bases at J; junction bases unmatched: 11. The CDR3 spans 17 residues. This chain's CDR3 is CASRPLVGTGVTDTQYF. The CDR3 DNA reads TGTGCCAGCAGGCCATTAGTAGGGACAGGGGTCACAGATACGCAGTATTTT.

The rearrangement links TRBV6-1 to TRBJ1-5; no firm D call. This CDR3 has 12 amino acids. Trimming took 3 bases from V and 3 from J, leaving 3 bases between them. Germline-derived CDR1 and CDR2 are MNHNS and SASEGT. CDR3 bases: TGTGCCAGCAGTGACCTCAATCAGCCCCAGCATTTT. This encodes CASSDLNQPQHF.

The CDR3 bases are TGTGCCTGGAGTCTCGGAGGGGCGGGAGGAGCTCAGCCCCAGCATTTT. Translation: CAWSLGGAGGAQPQHF. J is TRBJ1-5 and V is TRBV30, with a possible D match to TRBD1 (5 bases). Germline V gene lookup returns CDR1 GTSNPN and CDR2 SVGIG (reference sequence). This CDR3 region has 16 residues. V lost 2 bases to trimming and J lost 6 bases, with 20 bases between them.

The sample holds a few counts of this clone. The chain is built from TRBV9 and TRBJ1-1; D not resolved. The V and J ends lost 0 bases and 2 bases respectively, with 5 bases between them. CDR1 and CDR2 from the germline V gene are SGDLS and YYNGEE. The CDR3 contains 13 residues. CDR3 sequence: CASSVDSNTEAFF. The CDR3 bases are TGTGCCAGCAGCGTAGACAGTAACACTGAAGCTTTCTTT.

The chain couples TRBV6-5 to TRBJ2-7, with 9 nucleotides matching TRBD1. The ends lost 8 bases at V and 2 bases at J; junction bases unmatched: 4. Germline V gives CDR1 MNHEY, CDR2 SVGAGI. This CDR3 comprises 13 residues. CDR3 loop: CASGGQGAYEQYF. CDR3 DNA sequence: TGTGCCAGCGGGGGACAGGGAGCCTACGAGCAGTACTTC.